A single sample gave rise to the 14 T cell receptor beta chains below, sequenced in a study of T cell changes during pregnancy in multiple sclerosis. Assay: immunoSEQ multiplex PCR; the TCRdb copy retains only in-frame clones and omits some. The table records tens of thousands of clones, 85% to 95% of them present only once. Sequencing was performed on CD4+ T cells from peripheral blood mononuclear cells, taken in the third trimester of pregnancy. The receptors come from a female donor with multiple sclerosis, enrolled in a pregnancy study.

CDR3 sequence: CASSLARMNTEAFF. As DNA, the CDR3 is TGCGCCAGCAGCTTGGCCAGGATGAACACTGAAGCTTTCTTT. The rearrangement links TRBV5-1 to TRBJ1-1; D unclear. CDR1 is SGHRS, CDR2 YFSETQ, per germline. Trimming stripped 0 bases from V and 0 bases from J, with 6 bases between. This CDR3 comprises 14 residues.

The chain employs TRBV30 and TRBJ2-3; 11 nucleotides match TRBD2. The CDR3 extends over 14 amino acids. V lost 5 bases to trimming and J lost 4 bases; unmatched junction nucleotides: 5. The germline CDR1 and CDR2 sequences are GTSNPN and SVGIG (reference sequence). CDR3 protein: CAWATSGSPDTQYF. In DNA, the CDR3 is TGTGCCTGGGCAACTAGCGGGAGCCCAGATACGCAGTATTTT.

This chain links TRBV19 with TRBJ2-3; 8 bases are shared with TRBD1. The junction had 2 bases not matched to a gene; V was cut back by 10 bases and J by 2 bases. The germline gives CDR1 LNHDA, CDR2 SQIVND (reference sequence). This CDR3 comprises 12 residues. The CDR3 loop is CATQGATDTQYF. CDR3 DNA: TGTGCCACTCAGGGGGCCACAGATACGCAGTATTTT.

The gene calls are TRBV7-2 and TRBJ2-7, with a weak D call TRBD1 (6 bases). Germline CDR1 and CDR2: SGHTA and FQGNSA. The V gene lost 0 bases and the J gene lost 1 base, with 13 bases spanning the gap. There are 16 residues in the CDR3. The CDR3 is CASSLAGGLVSYEQYF. The CDR3 nucleotides read TGTGCCAGCAGCTTAGCTGGGGGCCTCGTTTCCTACGAGCAGTACTTC.

The genes are TRBV9 and TRBJ1-6; unclear D gene. CDR3 length equals 13 residues. V was clipped by 4 bases and J by 6 bases, with 8 bases between them. Germline CDR1 is SGDLS and CDR2 is YYNGEE. CDR3 in amino acids: CASSRGINSPLHF. The CDR3 nucleotides are TGTGCCAGCAGCAGAGGAATTAATTCACCCCTCCACTTT.

The CDR3 nucleotides read TGCGCCAGCAGCCAAGAGTTCAGGGGCCTTGGGCAAGAGACCCAGTACTTC. Its protein product is CASSQEFRGLGQETQYF. This sequence joins TRBV4-3 and TRBJ2-5, with D possibly being TRBD1 (6 bases). This CDR3 region has 17 residues. V was shortened by 0 bases and J by 2 bases, with 16 bases between the two germline ends. Germline CDR1 is LGHNA and CDR2 is YSLEER.

The chain combines TRBV5-6 with TRBJ1-4; 8 nucleotides agree with TRBD1. V was pared by 0 bases and J by 7 bases, with 5 bases of the junction left unmatched. Germline CDR1 reads SGHDT; CDR2 reads YYEEEE. The CDR3 length is 15 residues. For the CDR3, the DNA is TGTGCCAGCAGCTTGGTTCAGGGGGCCGGTGAAAAACTGTTTTTT. Protein product: CASSLVQGAGEKLFF. The whole variable domain, remainder taken from reference TRBV5-6 and TRBJ1-4, is DAGVTQSPTHLIKTRGQQVTLRCSPKSGHDTVSWYQQALGQGPQFIFQYYEEEERQRGNFPDRFSGHQFPNYSSELNVNALLLGDSALYLCASSLVQGAGEKLFFGSGTQLSVL.

The J gene is TRBJ2-2, the V gene TRBV7-3; no clear D. Germline V lookup: CDR1 SGHTA, CDR2 FQGTGA. The CDR3 is 17 amino acids. Trimming took off 5 bases at V and 0 bases at J, with 16 bases between the two ends. CDR3 nucleotide sequence: TGTGCCAGCAGCCGACGAGGCTCTAACTCGAACACCGGGGAGCTGTTTTTT. Protein: CASSRRGSNSNTGELFF.

The V call is TRBV27, the J call TRBJ2-1; 7 bases fit TRBD2. Germline V lookup: CDR1 MNHEY, CDR2 SMNVEV (reference sequence). The CDR3 covers 16 residues. V lost 4 bases, J lost 4 bases, and 10 bases stayed unmatched. CDR3 nucleotides: TGTGCCAGCAGTTCTGTAGCGGGCCTCCTATACAATGAGCAGTTCTTC. It is translated as CASSSVAGLLYNEQFF.

The chain recombines TRBV6-5 with TRBJ1-2; D possibly corresponds to TRBD1 (6 bases). CDR1 and CDR2 from the germline V gene are MNHEY and SVGAGI. Between the trimmed V and J ends, which lost 2 bases and 6 bases, there was a span of 10 bases. This CDR3 is 13 amino acids long. The CDR3 nucleotides read TGTGCCAGCAGTTACGTCAGGGGTCATGGCTACACCTTC. Protein: CASSYVRGHGYTF.

The chain couples TRBV4-1 to TRBJ1-4; 9 nucleotides match TRBD1. The germline CDR1 and CDR2 sequences are MGHRA and YSYEKL. This CDR3 comprises 17 residues. After removal of 0 bases from V and 7 bases from J, the junction contained 9 bases not matched to a gene. The CDR3 DNA reads TGCGCCAGCAGCCAAGAAGGGGCTGGGACAGGGATTGAAAAACTGTTTTTT. Translated: CASSQEGAGTGIEKLFF.

The chain is built from TRBV11-3 and TRBJ2-5; 9 positions agree with TRBD1. This CDR3 has 15 amino acids. The V gene end was trimmed by 1 base and the J gene end by 4 bases; junction bases not matched to a gene: 4. Germline-derived CDR1 and CDR2 are SGHNT and YENEEA. CDR3 sequence reads: CASSLVDRGLETQYF. CDR3 DNA: TGTGCCAGCAGCTTAGTTGACAGGGGGTTAGAGACCCAGTACTTC.

The table lists this clone with a few counts. The rearrangement links TRBV7-9 to TRBJ1-1; tentative D call: TRBD1 (5 bases). The CDR3 consists of 14 residues. The V gene's germline CDR1 is SEHNR and CDR2 FQNEAQ (reference sequence). Trimming took 5 bases from V and 1 from J, leaving 11 bases between them. As DNA, the CDR3 is TGTGCCAGCAGCCAGGGCAGGGCGAACACTGAAGCTTTCTTT. Protein: CASSQGRANTEAFF.

This chain uses TRBV7-2 with TRBJ2-2, with 13 nucleotides matching TRBD2. The V gene's germline CDR1 is SGHTA and CDR2 FQGNSA. The V and J ends lost 5 bases and 0 bases, in that order; junction bases with no gene match: 6. The CDR3 contains 18 residues. The CDR3 region is CASSLLAGGAANTGELFF. The CDR3 DNA reads TGTGCCAGCAGCCTACTAGCGGGAGGGGCTGCGAACACCGGGGAGCTGTTTTTT.